This T cell receptor (beta chain) comes out of a study of CD8+CD57+ T cells in acquired aplastic anemia. Study summary: Sorted CD4+ and CD8+ cells yielded DNA averaging around 3.2 ug. Healthy donors had, on average, roughly 9.8 million reads for their CD4+ cells.

Profiling of TCR beta VDJ combinations and CDR3 sequences used genomic DNA as template. TCRdb reanalysed the reads using MiXCR and keeps one entry per CDR3 protein. The repertoire holds around 170,000 distinct CDR3 sequences, about three fifths seen once, with about 50% in the top ten. This clonotype was recorded at least ten times. The receptor was isolated from a human donor in good health. The sample comprised sorted CD4+, CD8+, or CD8+CD57+ T cells (not recorded which) from PBMCs.

The CDR3 sequence: CASSIDGFGYEQYF. The CDR3 DNA sequence: TGTGCCAGTAGTATAGACGGGTTCGGGTACGAGCAGTACTTC. The chain joins TRBV19 to TRBJ2-7; no definite D call. With 0 bases removed from V and 4 bases from J, the gap between germline ends came to 10 bases. Per the germline V gene, CDR1 is LNHDA and CDR2 is SQIVND (reference sequence). This CDR3 is 14 amino acids long.